This TCR beta chain was profiled in a study of identical twins (dated by TCRdb to the mid-2010s). In terms of the full investigation: To test whether fetal clonotypes persist, this study deep-sequenced TCR alpha and beta repertoires from monozygotic twins, from unrelated adults of various ages, and from cord blood. To rule out contamination, replicate twin experiments were performed at different times with different library preparation protocols.

A note on this clonotype: Its binding antigen is unknown. Per-nucleotide qualities are absent, and no much larger clonotype sits a single base away.

General conclusions and limits of the study: The excess sharing between twins in beta out-of-frame sequences was weaker because fewer shared sequences reduced the signal-to-noise ratio. In monozygotic twins, recombination models systematically underestimated out-of-frame TCR alpha sharing, but the models matched the sharing seen between unrelated individuals. Compared with coincidental sharing between unrelated individuals, out-of-frame TCR alpha sequences shared between twins showed an excess of sequences with low generation probability. Abundant cord blood beta clonotypes carried fewer insertions; young adult naive repertoires showed a weaker similar trend, while memory repertoires showed none. Zero-insertion analyses could be partly confounded by invariant T cells such as MAIT and iNKT, though diverse VJ usage argued against such confounding for most clonotypes. Because the same donors could not be followed over many years, the conclusions depended on cross-sectional statistical analysis.

Every donor was a healthy Caucasian. Library preparation was by 5' RACE. The sequencing machine was an Illumina HiSeq 2000. A universal primer binding site was added through template switching, and the final cDNA carried a unique molecular identifier so that TCR cDNA molecules could be counted accurately. Specific primers in the conserved constant-segment region were used to synthesize first-strand cDNA for the TCR alpha and beta chains. To control for contamination, every cDNA library carried two barcodes: a SMART-Mk sample barcode plus Illumina barcodes. TruSeq adapter sequences and Illumina sample barcodes were added in two successive PCR steps. The Illumina HiSeq platform was used with custom primers to sequence TCR alpha and beta cDNA libraries. The published analysis was carried out like this. MiGEC processed the raw reads to extract unique molecular identifiers, while MiXCR was used to determine the CDR3 positions. Recombination models were inferred per individual with the repgenHMM and IGoR tools using an EM algorithm. The analysis of shared clonotypes was done with the tcR package in R, with sharing normalized by the product of cloneset sizes. To study raw recombination without the effects of thymic and clonal selection, out-of-frame nonproductive sequences were analyzed. In-frame beta chains were kept once TCRdb had trimmed the public reads at Q25 with fastp and called clones with MiXCR. Duplicate CDR3 protein sequences are folded into a single record with the most common DNA and genes. The V and J calls were determined by TCRdb, not by the authors. The sample records approximately 1.8 million distinct CDR3 sequences, roughly 35% of which are singletons. The ten top clones hold around 0.25% of the sample.

V sheds 0 bases and J sheds 1 base, leaving 11 bases between their ends. From its cysteine to its phenylalanine, the CDR3 spans 16 amino acids. Only the CDR3 portion is preserved as DNA: 48 bases, with reading frame beginning at the first base. Via the germline V gene, CDR1 is SGHRS and CDR2 YFSETQ. This chain joins TRBV5-1 to TRBJ1-3; TRBD1 is a weak D gene call, 5 bases matching. This TCR derives from a newborn girl in good health. Sequencing was performed on cord blood. The CDR3 here reads CASSLERQNSGNTIYF. The nucleotide sequence reads as follows: TGCGCCAGCAGCTTGGAACGACAGAATTCTGGAAACACCATATATTTT.